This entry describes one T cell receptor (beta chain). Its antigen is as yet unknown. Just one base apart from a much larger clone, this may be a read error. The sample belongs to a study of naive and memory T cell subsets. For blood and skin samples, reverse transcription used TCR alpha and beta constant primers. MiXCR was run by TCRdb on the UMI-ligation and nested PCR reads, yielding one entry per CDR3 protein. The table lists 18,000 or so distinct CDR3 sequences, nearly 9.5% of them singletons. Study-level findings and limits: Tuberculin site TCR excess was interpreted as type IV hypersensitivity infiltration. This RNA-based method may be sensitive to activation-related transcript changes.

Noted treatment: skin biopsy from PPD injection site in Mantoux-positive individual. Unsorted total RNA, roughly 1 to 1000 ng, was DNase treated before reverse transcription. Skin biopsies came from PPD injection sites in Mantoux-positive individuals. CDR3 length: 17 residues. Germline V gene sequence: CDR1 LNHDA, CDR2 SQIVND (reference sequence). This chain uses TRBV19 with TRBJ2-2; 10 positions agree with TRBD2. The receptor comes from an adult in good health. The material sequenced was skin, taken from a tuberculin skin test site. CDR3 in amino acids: CASSIDPSGSLSGEPFF. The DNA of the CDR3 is TGTGCCAGTAGTATAGATCCTAGCGGGAGTTTGTCCGGGGAGCCGTTTTTT. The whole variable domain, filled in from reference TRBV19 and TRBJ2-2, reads DGGITQSPKYLFRKEGQNVTLSCEQNLNHDAMYWYRQDPGQGLRLIYYSQIVNDFQKGDIAEGYSVSREKKESFPLTVTSAQKNPTAFYLCASSIDPSGSLSGEPFFGEGSRLTVL.